These T cell receptor beta chains were read from a single sample in a study of blood T cell repertoires in COVID-19. The data were produced by immunoSEQ multiplex PCR, yet TCRdb's version contains in-frame clones alone and is incomplete. The sample shows about 37,000 clones, around nine tenths of them seen only once. The sample was peripheral blood. All receptors come from a man in his 60s with active COVID-19. CDR3s leave out the opening cysteine and the closing phenylalanine or tryptophan.

V	J	CDR3
TRBV7-2	TRBJ2-3	ASSLAHATDTQY
TRBV5-6	TRBJ2-3	ASSLLGGGSTDTQY
TRBV11-2	TRBJ2-7	ASSLPQPGEQY
TRBV6-2/TRBV6-3	TRBJ1-1	ASSYSRWQGGRKAEAF
TRBV27	TRBJ2-7	ASGPNAGGEQY
TRBV11-2	TRBJ2-7	ASSLGRIEQY
TRBV5-8	TRBJ1-1	ASRPREWPEAF
TRBV30	TRBJ2-3	AWSARGELRDTQY
TRBV9	TRBJ1-1	ASSVGTGLLEAF
TRBV5-5	TRBJ2-7	ASSLGLFYEQY
TRBV28	TRBJ1-5	ASSSSGYSNQPQH
TRBV3-1/TRBV3-2	TRBJ2-1	ASSQVAEQF
TRBV7-2	TRBJ2-7	ASSRLGVSMRDNEQY
TRBV5-4	TRBJ2-3	ASSIDGKPSTDTQY
TRBV30	TRBJ2-3	AWSVGSDSTDTQY
TRBV9	TRBJ1-6	ASSVGAGGRSPLH
TRBV5-1	TRBJ2-1	ASSLTGGNEQF
TRBV29-1	TRBJ1-1	SVKLQGPSNTEAF
TRBV5-8	TRBJ2-7	ASSFRRGDEQY
TRBV11-1	TRBJ2-7	ASSPIKREVYEQY
TRBV7-2	TRBJ1-2	ASSLQGDATGYT
TRBV9	TRBJ2-2	ASSTSRLAGGGGELF